This is a list of T cell receptor beta chains from one sample in a study of cytotoxic CD8 clonotypes in ibrutinib-treated CLL. Libraries were prepared by immunoSEQ multiplex PCR; TCRdb keeps only in-frame clonotypes and omits some of them. This table has roughly 330,000 clones, over 60% appearing once. Source: PBMCs, taken after 36 months of ibrutinib treatment. Every receptor here comes from a human donor with chronic lymphocytic leukemia. CDR3s leave out the opening cysteine and the closing phenylalanine or tryptophan.

v_gene	j_gene	CDR3aa
TRBV2	TRBJ1-6	ASRRETVYNSPLH
TRBV6-1	TRBJ2-7	ATLGGLRREQY
TRBV19	TRBJ2-7	ASSWRGEQY
TRBV2	TRBJ1-2	ASDTGVTYGYT
TRBV28	TRBJ2-2	ASSPRQVSNTGELF
TRBV11-2	TRBJ2-1	ASRTLAGVDNEQF
TRBV2	TRBJ2-7	GLGLEQY
TRBV7-9	TRBJ2-3	ASSLVQSTDTQY
TRBV2	TRBJ1-3	ASRNRLLGNTIY
TRBV10-3	TRBJ1-1	AIEPGGKRTEAF
TRBV7-6	TRBJ2-5	ASSYLGHRTQETQY
TRBV2	TRBJ2-3	ASSDRVDTQY
TRBV27	TRBJ2-2	ASSFLWDLDTGELF
TRBV9	TRBJ2-7	ASSPAPPEQY
TRBV6-6	TRBJ2-1	ASSYMGPGQF
TRBV5-1	TRBJ1-1	ASSLAGSGTEAF
TRBV7-2	TRBJ2-3	ASSLGLAGDTQY
TRBV2	TRBJ1-5	ASNGGGNQPQH
TRBV9	TRBJ2-1	ASSPFGTSDEQF
TRBV5-1	TRBJ2-2	ASSFEGANTGELF
TRBV21-1	TRBJ2-1	ASSPRGRGNSGRDNEQF
TRBV6-6	TRBJ1-2	ASSYSDNSNYGYT
TRBV29-1	TRBJ1-2	SVSAGTPYGYT
TRBV5-1	TRBJ1-3	ASSPNRGNTIY
TRBV6-1	TRBJ2-7	ASFKGVEQY
TRBV5-1	TRBJ2-7	ASSLVSSVAGYEQY
TRBV14	TRBJ2-3	ASSRGHTDTQY
TRBV4-1	TRBJ2-1	ASSLPGLAAYNEQF
TRBV4-1	TRBJ2-7	ASSQIRQGAHEQY
TRBV27	TRBJ2-7	ASSLLGQGYEQY
TRBV4-1	TRBJ2-3	ASSQEGLALPDTQY
TRBV28	TRBJ2-1	ASSFRGLVAGGSRIYNEQF
TRBV9	TRBJ2-7	ASSVGLAGDEQY
TRBV10-3	TRBJ2-7	AIGGANEQY
TRBV19	TRBJ1-4	ASSIVREKLF
TRBV19	TRBJ2-2	ASSMPTGGDTGELF
TRBV7-2	TRBJ2-2	ASSLVHTGELF
TRBV5-1	TRBJ2-7	ASSPLGGGAYEQY
TRBV9	TRBJ2-3	ASSVAPGGSTDTQY
TRBV4-2	TRBJ1-1	ATAPGGNTEAF
TRBV5-4	TRBJ2-1	ASSLRASGNEQF
TRBV5-1	TRBJ1-6	ASSKTGNSPLH
TRBV28	TRBJ2-7	ASTRPPLAGGPRTYEQY
TRBV6-5	TRBJ2-5	ASSYSPWETQY
TRBV11-2	TRBJ2-5	ASSLAFRIPETQY
TRBV29-1	TRBJ2-1	SVPGKGASYNEQF
TRBV7-8	TRBJ2-7	ASSFGRFKGAGNEQY
TRBV27	TRBJ2-7	ASSHKDRGYEQY
TRBV5-4	TRBJ2-1	ASSLSGGGRNEQF
TRBV28	TRBJ1-1	ASSLGDWGNTEAF
TRBV9	TRBJ2-1	ASSVFFNEQF
TRBV27	TRBJ2-7	ASSSGDLPSYEQY
TRBV11-2	TRBJ2-3	ASRRPGRTTDTQY
TRBV25-1	TRBJ1-6	ASAPPDRGRSPLH
TRBV18	TRBJ1-2	ASSPGSGPPASYGYT